The rows below give T cell receptor beta chains drawn from one sample of a study of memory CD4+ T cells and cytomegalovirus serostatus. Data came from immunoSEQ multiplex PCR; TCRdb stores just in-frame clones and leaves some out. Of 64,000 or so clones listed, 60% to 80% were seen once; the top ten hold 0.88%. What was sequenced was memory CD4+ T cells from blood. These receptors were taken from an adult in good health and CMV-seronegative. CDR3s include the opening cysteine and the closing phenylalanine or tryptophan. D genes are given only for firm matches. Clone size is stated in some rows and not others, as once, few, many or a class when expanded.

.	.	TRBV7-9	TRBJ1-1	CASSPDLGNTEAFF	TGTGCCAGCAGCCCCGACCTAGGGAACACTGAAGCTTTCTTT
.	.	TRBV28	TRBJ1-2	CASSLGNYGYTF	TGTGCCAGCAGTTTGGGGAACTATGGCTACACCTTC
.	TRBD1	TRBV5-1	TRBJ2-1	CASSLALGQGLEQFF	TGCGCCAGCAGCTTGGCTTTGGGACAGGGCCTTGAGCAGTTCTTC
.	TRBD1	TRBV7-9	TRBJ2-5	CASSLPGQGWIETQYF	TGTGCCAGCAGCTTACCAGGACAGGGATGGATAGAGACCCAGTACTTC
.	.	TRBV10-3	TRBJ1-3	CATGSLVGSGNTIYF	TGTGCCACCGGGTCTCTTGTGGGCTCTGGAAACACCATATATTTT
few	.	TRBV19	TRBJ2-7	CASSTRTDTYEQYF	TGTGCCAGTAGTACTCGGACCGACACCTACGAGCAGTACTTC
.	TRBD2	TRBV6-6	TRBJ2-7	CASSYAQRGSYEQYF	TGTGCCAGCAGTTACGCCCAGCGGGGGTCCTACGAGCAGTACTTC
few	.	TRBV11-2	TRBJ2-5	CASSFADQETQYF	TGTGCCAGCAGCTTTGCGGACCAAGAGACCCAGTACTTC
few	.	TRBV2	TRBJ1-1	CASSVRTGAMNTEAFF	TGTGCCAGCAGTGTCCGAACCGGGGCTATGAACACTGAAGCTTTCTTT
.	TRBD1	TRBV6-1	TRBJ2-2	CASSPRTGGTGELFF	TGTGCCAGCAGTCCCCGGACAGGGGGCACCGGGGAGCTGTTTTTT
.	TRBD1	TRBV5-1	TRBJ1-4	CASSLGQGATNEKLFF	TGCGCCAGCAGCCTAGGACAGGGGGCAACTAATGAAAAACTGTTTTTT
.	TRBD1	TRBV7-2	TRBJ1-2	CASSPQGAVYGYTF	TGTGCCAGCAGTCCGCAGGGGGCGGTCTATGGCTACACCTTC
.	.	TRBV5-1	TRBJ1-2	CASSLGTGNYGYTF	TGCGCCAGCAGCTTGGGAACAGGGAACTATGGCTACACCTTC
.	TRBD1	TRBV5-6	TRBJ1-5	CASSWGTGTNQPQHF	TGTGCCAGCAGCTGGGGGACAGGGACCAATCAGCCCCAGCATTTT
.	TRBD1	TRBV5-1	TRBJ1-2	CASSQGQGYGYTF	TGCGCCAGCAGCCAGGGACAGGGCTATGGCTACACCTTC
.	.	TRBV2	TRBJ1-1	CASRTRDNQNTEAFF	TGTGCCAGCAGAACTAGGGACAATCAGAACACTGAAGCTTTCTTT